This T cell receptor (beta chain) comes out of a study of CD8+ T cells in alopecia areata. For the study at large: Among treated patients, oral tofacitinib was administered at 5 to 10 mg twice daily.

Study results and caveats: Lesional tissue from the scalp (especially in alopecia totalis/universalis) showed higher clonality than normal scalp.

Reverse transcription of extracted RNA yielded cDNA, which provided the sequencing template. Profiled with immunoSEQ multiplex PCR; TCRdb holds only in-frame clones, not every one. The table shows approximately 300,000 clones, with about 62% occurring only once. This clone was seen once. What it recognizes is unknown. Sample treatment: oral pan-JAK inhibitor, 5-10 mg twice daily. Peripheral blood samples and lesional scalp punch biopsies were obtained from alopecia areata patients. The material was CD4+ T cells sorted from blood, obtained at week 24, from a patient treated with tofacitinib. This sequence was found in a human donor with alopecia areata.

CDR3 sequence: CSVEGTTRGTDTQYF. CDR3 in DNA: TGCAGCGTTGAAGGGACGACGAGGGGCACAGATACGCAGTATTTT. The chain employs TRBV29-1 and TRBJ2-3; tentatively, D is TRBD2 (5 bases). The germline V gene has CDR1 SQVTM and CDR2 ANQGSEA. The CDR3 runs to 15 residues. V dropped 1 base and J dropped 1 base, with 12 bases sitting between them.